The 29 T cell receptor beta chains in this list originate from one sample, sequenced in a study of lymphopenia after photon versus proton radiotherapy. Assay used: immunoSEQ multiplex PCR; TCRdb lists only in-frame clones, some missing. The table lists more than 70,000 clones, around 88% of them singletons. This material consisted of peripheral blood, taken from a patient treated with proton-based radiotherapy. Receptors originate from a man in his 60s with pancreatic cancer.

This clone occurred a few times. This rearrangement joins TRBV5-4 to TRBJ1-1; TRBD1 matches 7 bases. The trim removed 2 bases at V and 1 base at J, leaving 2 bases unmatched. CDR1 is SGHNT, CDR2 YYREEE, per germline (reference sequence). CDR3 length: 14 amino acids. The CDR3 loop is CASSLDRANTEAFF. For the CDR3, the DNA is TGTGCCAGCAGCTTAGACAGGGCGAACACTGAAGCTTTCTTT.

The chain employs TRBV19 and TRBJ2-7; 9 positions match TRBD1. This CDR3 spans 14 amino acids. J was trimmed by 5 bases and V by 6 bases; bases with no gene match: 8. The germline gives CDR1 LNHDA, CDR2 SQIVND (reference sequence). CDR3 nucleotides: TGTGCCAGTAGCCTGGGGACAGGGCCCGACGAGCAGTACTTC. The encoded protein is CASSLGTGPDEQYF.

The rearrangement joins TRBV7-8 to TRBJ2-7, with 13 bases that match TRBD2. Germline V gene lookup returns CDR1 SGHVS and CDR2 FQNEAQ. V shed 4 bases and J 6 bases; nucleotides not matched to a gene: 9. This CDR3 is built from 16 residues. The CDR3 here is CASSSWTSGRGSEQYF. CDR3 sequence (DNA): TGTGCCAGCAGCTCCTGGACTAGCGGGAGAGGGAGCGAGCAGTACTTC.

V and J are TRBV5-1 and TRBJ2-1; 9 bases line up with TRBD2. The CDR3 has 16 amino acids. V gave up 0 bases and J gave up 8 bases; unmatched junction bases: 9. CDR1 is SGHRS and CDR2 is YFSETQ in the germline V gene. The CDR3 DNA follows: TGCGCCAGCAGCTTGGTTGCTAGCGGGATTAAAGATGAGCAGTTCTTC. Translation gives CASSLVASGIKDEQFF.

This chain joins TRBV19 and TRBJ2-7; 7 positions agree with TRBD1. The CDR3 covers 12 residues. Germline loops: CDR1 LNHDA, CDR2 SQIVND (reference sequence). V shed 9 bases, J shed 2 bases, and the junction held 4 bases outside the gene matches. CDR3 loop: CASQGVTYEQYF. CDR3 in DNA: TGTGCCAGCCAGGGGGTGACCTACGAGCAGTACTTC.

The chain couples TRBV28 to TRBJ2-5, with D unresolved. V was shortened by 5 bases and J by 7 bases, with 11 bases between the two germline ends. CDR3 length: 12 residues. Germline values: CDR1 MDHEN, CDR2 SYDVKM. In nucleotides, the CDR3 is TGTGCCAGCAGTGTTAGTCCAGGGACCCAGTACTTC. This encodes CASSVSPGTQYF.

V and J are TRBV6-5 and TRBJ2-7, with 9 bases fitting TRBD1. Trimming removed 0 bases from V and 1 base from J; junction bases left unmatched: 4. This CDR3 spans 16 amino acids. The germline CDR1 and CDR2 sequences are MNHEY and SVGAGI. In DNA form, the CDR3 reads TGTGCCAGCAGTTACTCAACCGGACAGGGGTCCTACGAGCAGTACTTC. Residues: CASSYSTGQGSYEQYF.

CDR3 sequence reads: CASMTAGGRHTEAFF. In DNA form, the CDR3 reads TGTGCCAGTATGACGGCGGGGGGCCGTCACACTGAAGCTTTCTTT. This chain uses TRBV19 with TRBJ1-1; D is possibly TRBD1 (6 bases). The CDR3 is 15 residues long. Trimming took 7 bases from V and 3 from J, leaving 18 bases between them. Germline CDR1 reads LNHDA; CDR2 reads SQIVND (reference sequence).

This clone showed up just once. This chain connects TRBV14 to TRBJ2-7; the match to TRBD1 covers 8 bases. V lost 6 bases, J lost 5 bases, and 9 bases stayed unmatched. This CDR3 spans 14 amino acids. Germline CDR1 and CDR2: SGHDN and FVKESK. For the CDR3, the DNA is TGTGCCAGCAGACGGACAGGGCTCGGGAACGAGCAGTACTTC. This codes for CASRRTGLGNEQYF.

The chain joins TRBV4-1 to TRBJ1-4, with D tentatively TRBD1 (5 bases). The CDR3 has 14 amino acids. CDR1 is MGHRA, CDR2 YSYEKL, per germline. V was clipped by 1 base and J by 10 bases, with 13 bases between them. In DNA, the CDR3 is TGCGCCAGCAGCCAAGTAGAGGGACTAGGAAAACTGTTTTTT. As protein: CASSQVEGLGKLFF.

V is TRBV5-1 and J is TRBJ1-4, with 7 bases lining up with TRBD1. The germline gives CDR1 SGHRS, CDR2 YFSETQ. The V gene end was trimmed by 4 bases and the J gene end by 2 bases; junction bases not matched to a gene: 8. The CDR3 extends over 16 amino acids. The CDR3 nucleotides are TGCGCCAGCAGCGGGGAGACAGGGTTGACTAATGAAAAACTGTTTTTT. Protein: CASSGETGLTNEKLFF.

The chain couples TRBV4-1 to TRBJ1-4; D not resolved. Germline CDR1 and CDR2: MGHRA and YSYEKL. The CDR3 length is 16 residues. Trimming removed 0 bases at V and 10 bases at J, with 18 bases between. The CDR3 protein is CASSQEWAARRVKLFF. The CDR3 DNA reads TGCGCCAGCAGCCAAGAATGGGCGGCCCGCCGGGTAAAACTGTTTTTT.

The chain joins TRBV11-2 to TRBJ2-7; TRBD2 agrees at 12 bases. The germline V gene encodes CDR1 SGHAT and CDR2 FQNNGV. J was trimmed by 3 bases and V by 5 bases; bases with no gene match: 2. This CDR3 is built from 14 residues. The CDR3 region is CASSKTSGSYEQYF. The CDR3 DNA follows: TGTGCCAGCAGCAAGACTAGCGGGAGCTACGAGCAGTACTTC. The full variable domain, in which reference TRBV11-2 and TRBJ2-7 provide the parts outside the CDR3, is EAGVAQSPRYKIIEKRQSVAFWCNPISGHATLYWYQQILGQGPKLLIQFQNNGVVDDSQLPKDRFSAERLKGVDSTLKIQPAKLEDSAVYLCASSKTSGSYEQYFGPGTRLTVT.

The sample holds one count of this clone. CDR3 DNA sequence: TGTGCCACCAGTCTCCTGGAGGGGGCGCTGGAGACCCAGTACTTC. Translation gives CATSLLEGALETQYF. This rearrangement joins TRBV15 to TRBJ2-5; a possible D gene is TRBD1 (7 bases). CDR1 and CDR2 (germline): LNHNV, YYDKDF (reference sequence). The CDR3 consists of 15 residues. The V and J ends lost 6 bases and 5 bases respectively, with 19 bases between them.

CDR3 in amino acids: CASSVDRGPDEQYF. For the CDR3, the DNA is TGTGCCAGCAGTGTCGACAGGGGTCCGGACGAGCAGTACTTC. This chain uses TRBV6-5 with TRBJ2-7; TRBD1 aligns across 8 bases. Germline CDR1 and CDR2: MNHEY and SVGAGI. After removal of 5 bases from V and 5 bases from J, the junction contained 8 bases not matched to a gene. This CDR3 region has 14 residues.

This clone was recorded only once. The rearrangement links TRBV4-3 to TRBJ2-7; maybe TRBD2 (6 bases). Germline loops: CDR1 LGHNA, CDR2 YSLEER. The CDR3 extends over 14 amino acids. Trimming cost V 3 bases and J 1 base, with 10 bases left between them. The CDR3 loop is CASSQGLRSYEQYF. In DNA, the CDR3 is TGCGCCAGCAGCCAGGGACTTCGGTCCTACGAGCAGTACTTC.

The genes are TRBV9 and TRBJ2-3; 14 bases line up with TRBD2. Germline assignment: CDR1 SGDLS and CDR2 YYNGEE. CDR3 size: 16 residues. The J segment lost 5 bases and the V segment lost 2 bases, leaving 4 bases of the junction unmatched. CDR3 nucleotide sequence: TGTGCCAGCAGCGTGGGACTAGCGGGAGTGAAAGATACGCAGTATTTT. It translates to CASSVGLAGVKDTQYF.

The chain is built from TRBV11-3 and TRBJ2-1; D is unresolved. V gave up 2 bases and J gave up 2 bases, with 7 bases separating them. The CDR3 runs to 14 residues. Germline loops: CDR1 SGHNT, CDR2 YENEEA. The CDR3 region is CASSLLGTYNEQFF. Written as DNA, the CDR3 is TGTGCCAGCAGCTTATTGGGGACCTACAATGAGCAGTTCTTC.

The chain joins TRBV2 to TRBJ2-3; TRBD2 aligns across 10 bases. This CDR3 is built from 15 residues. Germline V gene lookup returns CDR1 SNHLY and CDR2 FYNNEI. Trimming cost V 6 bases and J 2 bases; bases outside gene matches: 5. Here the CDR3 reads CASRKGLAATDTQYF. The CDR3, as DNA: TGTGCCAGCAGAAAAGGACTAGCGGCCACAGATACGCAGTATTTT.

This clone was seen a handful of times. V and J are TRBV6-5 and TRBJ1-2, with D possibly being TRBD1 (5 bases). CDR3 length: 15 amino acids. Germline-derived CDR1 and CDR2 are MNHEY and SVGAGI. Trimming left V 2 bases short and J 8 bases short, with 18 bases between. CDR3 loop: CASSYGQGFRKGYTF. The CDR3, as DNA: TGTGCCAGCAGTTACGGGCAGGGATTTCGGAAGGGCTACACCTTC.

The rearrangement joins TRBV4-2 to TRBJ2-6, with 10 bases aligning to TRBD1. The CDR3 consists of 17 residues. The junction had 11 bases not matched to a gene; V was cut back by 8 bases and J by 4 bases. Germline assignment: CDR1 LGHNA and CDR2 YNFKEQ. CDR3 loop: CASGSGQGSSGANVLTF. In nucleotides, the CDR3 is TGTGCCAGCGGATCGGGACAGGGGAGCTCCGGGGCCAACGTCCTGACTTTC.

The rearrangement uses TRBV9 and TRBJ2-1, with TRBD2 matching 9 bases. The CDR3 spans 14 residues. V lost 1 base to trimming and J lost 12 bases; unmatched junction nucleotides: 8. Germline V gene lookup returns CDR1 SGDLS and CDR2 YYNGEE. The CDR3, as DNA: TGTGCCAGCAGCGTAATTAGCGGGAGAGGAGGGCAGTTCTTC. This translates into CASSVISGRGGQFF.

The V gene is TRBV4-3, the J gene TRBJ2-7, with TRBD2 identical over 10 bases. Germline V gene sequence: CDR1 LGHNA, CDR2 YSLEER. The CDR3 length is 15 residues. J lost 3 bases, V lost 1 base, and 3 bases had no gene match. Written as DNA, the CDR3 is TGCGCCAGCAGCCAAGTACTAGCGGGAAGCTACGAGCAGTACTTC. This encodes CASSQVLAGSYEQYF.

The V call is TRBV2, the J call TRBJ2-2; 11 bases line up with TRBD2. The CDR3 contains 15 residues. J was trimmed by 3 bases and V by 6 bases; bases with no gene match: 3. Germline V gene lookup returns CDR1 SNHLY and CDR2 FYNNEI. CDR3 residues: CASSQLAGDTGELFF. CDR3 nucleotides: TGTGCCAGCAGCCAACTAGCGGGAGACACCGGGGAGCTGTTTTTT.

The V call is TRBV7-8, the J call TRBJ2-7; 7 bases line up with TRBD2. Germline values: CDR1 SGHVS, CDR2 FQNEAQ. CDR3 length: 14 amino acids. V lost 8 bases to trimming and J lost 0 bases; unmatched junction nucleotides: 7. This CDR3 is CASAGGGLSYEQYF. The DNA for the CDR3 is TGTGCCAGCGCTGGCGGGGGACTCTCCTACGAGCAGTACTTC.

The V call is TRBV18, the J call TRBJ2-1, with TRBD2 as a possible D gene (5 bases). The V gene's germline CDR1 is KGHSH and CDR2 LQKENI. V dropped 1 base and J dropped 5 bases, with 12 bases sitting between them. The CDR3 extends over 15 amino acids. CDR3 nucleotides: TGTGCCAGCTCACCACTAGGGAGCGAGGACAATGAGCAGTTCTTC. Protein product: CASSPLGSEDNEQFF.

The V gene is TRBV4-3, the J gene TRBJ2-5, with 8 bases identical to TRBD1. This CDR3 is 16 amino acids long. J gave up 5 bases and V 1 base, and 9 bases lay outside the gene matches. The V gene's germline CDR1 is LGHNA and CDR2 YSLEER. CDR3 residues: CASSQGGQAGGETQYF. CDR3 sequence (DNA): TGCGCCAGCAGCCAAGGGGGACAGGCGGGTGGGGAGACCCAGTACTTC.

The chain couples TRBV5-1 to TRBJ1-1; D gene unclear. The V end was cut by 2 bases, the J end by 10 bases, with 9 bases between. Germline V gene sequence: CDR1 SGHRS, CDR2 YFSETQ. The CDR3 consists of 11 residues. The CDR3 DNA follows: TGCGCCAGCAGCTTCTCTGGGGTAGCTTTCTTT. It translates to CASSFSGVAFF.

This chain uses TRBV6-5 with TRBJ2-2, with D uncertain. Germline V CDR1 and CDR2: MNHEY, SVGAGI. CDR3 length equals 13 residues. Trimming removed 0 bases from V and 4 bases from J, with 3 bases in between. CDR3 DNA sequence: TGTGCCAGCAGTTACTCGAGCACCGGGGAGCTGTTTTTT. The encoded protein is CASSYSSTGELFF.